The present T cell receptor (beta chain) was sequenced within a study of blood T cell repertoires in COVID-19. V dropped 4 bases and J dropped 7; count of bases not matched to a gene: 4. Per germline, CDR1 SGHRS and CDR2 YFSETQ. The CDR3 spans 14 residues. The table came from immunoSEQ multiplex PCR; TCRdb's copy has only in-frame clones and leaves some out. The sample has 250,000 to 300,000 clones, approximately 83% seen once; the top ten hold around 1.8%. The rearrangement uses TRBV5-1 and TRBJ1-6; 8 bases fit TRBD1. Sequences were obtained from PBMCs or T cells enriched from blood (not recorded which). The source of this sequence is a woman in her forties or fifties who had recovered from COVID-19. The CDR3 nucleotides are TGCGCCAGCAGCCCTGACAGGGGAAATTCACCCCTCCACTTT. Amino acid sequence: CASSPDRGNSPLHF.